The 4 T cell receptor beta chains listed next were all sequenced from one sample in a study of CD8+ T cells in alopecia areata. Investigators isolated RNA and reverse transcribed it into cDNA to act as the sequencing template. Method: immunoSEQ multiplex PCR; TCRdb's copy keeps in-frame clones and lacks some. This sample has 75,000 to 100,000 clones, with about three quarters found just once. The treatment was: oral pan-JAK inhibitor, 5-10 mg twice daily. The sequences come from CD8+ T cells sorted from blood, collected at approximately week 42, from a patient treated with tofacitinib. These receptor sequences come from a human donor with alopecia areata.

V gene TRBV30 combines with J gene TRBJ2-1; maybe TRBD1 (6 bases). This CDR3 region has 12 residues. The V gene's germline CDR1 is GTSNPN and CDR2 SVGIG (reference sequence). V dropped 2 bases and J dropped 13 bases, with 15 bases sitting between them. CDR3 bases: TGTGCCTGGAGTCAACTAGGGGGACCCCAGTTCTTC. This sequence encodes CAWSQLGGPQFF.

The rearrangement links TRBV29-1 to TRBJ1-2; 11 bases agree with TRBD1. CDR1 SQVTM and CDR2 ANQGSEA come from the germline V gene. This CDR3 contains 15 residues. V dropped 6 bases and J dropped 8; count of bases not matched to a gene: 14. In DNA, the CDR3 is TGCAGCGTCGACCCCATTGGACAGGGGGCGAAGGGCTACACCTTC. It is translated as CSVDPIGQGAKGYTF.

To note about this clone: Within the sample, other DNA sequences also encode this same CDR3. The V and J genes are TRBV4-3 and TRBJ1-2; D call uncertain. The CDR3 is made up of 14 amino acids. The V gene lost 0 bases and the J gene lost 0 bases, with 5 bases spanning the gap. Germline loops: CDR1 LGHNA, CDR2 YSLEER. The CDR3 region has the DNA TGCGCCAGCAGCCAAGACTCAGCTAACTATGGCTACACCTTC. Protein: CASSQDSANYGYTF.

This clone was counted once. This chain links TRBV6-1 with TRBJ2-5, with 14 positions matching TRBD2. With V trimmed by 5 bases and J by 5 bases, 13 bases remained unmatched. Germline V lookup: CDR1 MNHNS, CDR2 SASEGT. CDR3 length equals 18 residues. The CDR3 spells CASSQEGLAGVPGETQYF. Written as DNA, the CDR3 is TGTGCCAGCAGTCAAGAGGGACTAGCGGGGGTCCCTGGGGAGACCCAGTACTTC.